Below are 7 T cell receptor beta chains sequenced from a single sample in a study of blood T cell repertoires in COVID-19. This table comes from immunoSEQ multiplex PCR, and its TCRdb copy is limited to in-frame clones, with some not included. The data hold 45,000 or so clones, with about nine tenths observed a single time. Sample: peripheral blood. The receptor source for this set is a human donor in a cohort sampled during active COVID-19.

The chain joins TRBV5-6 to TRBJ2-3; D possibly corresponds to TRBD1 (5 bases). Germline V CDR1 and CDR2: SGHDT, YYEEEE. The CDR3 consists of 15 residues. Trimming removed 1 base from V and 2 bases from J, with 11 bases in between. CDR3 sequence reads: CASSLIQEYTDTQYF. The CDR3 DNA reads TGTGCCAGCAGCTTGATACAGGAATACACAGATACGCAGTATTTT.

This clone was detected once. The rearrangement links TRBV19 to TRBJ2-5; 7 nucleotides align to TRBD1. CDR3 length: 13 residues. V shed 8 bases and J 2 bases; nucleotides not matched to a gene: 5. CDR1 is LNHDA and CDR2 is SQIVND in the germline V gene (reference sequence). CDR3 sequence reads: CASSPGQQETQYF. CDR3 nucleotides: TGTGCCAGTTCTCCGGGACAGCAAGAGACCCAGTACTTC. Combining the CDR3 with reference TRBV19 and TRBJ2-5 gives the whole variable domain DGGITQSPKYLFRKEGQNVTLSCEQNLNHDAMYWYRQDPGQGLRLIYYSQIVNDFQKGDIAEGYSVSREKKESFPLTVTSAQKNPTAFYLCASSPGQQETQYFGPGTRLLVL.

The rearrangement joins TRBV6-4 to TRBJ2-1; maybe TRBD1 (5 bases). Trimming stripped 0 bases from V and 1 base from J, with 7 bases between. CDR1 MRHNA and CDR2 SNTAGT come from the germline V gene. The CDR3 runs 15 residues. DNA for the CDR3: TGTGCCAGCAGTGACTCTCAGGGATCCTACAATGAGCAGTTCTTC. It is translated as CASSDSQGSYNEQFF.

V usage is TRBV11-2 and J usage is TRBJ1-2; 7 nucleotides match TRBD1. Germline V lookup: CDR1 SGHAT, CDR2 FQNNGV. V was pared by 6 bases and J by 4 bases, with 17 bases of the junction left unmatched. CDR3 length: 17 residues. The CDR3 reads CASSDHLMTGHPYGYTF. CDR3 coding DNA: TGTGCCAGCAGTGACCACCTAATGACAGGGCACCCCTATGGCTACACCTTC.

This clone was seen once. This chain links TRBV9 with TRBJ2-1, with D possibly matching TRBD1 (7 bases). V shed 0 bases and J shed 0 bases, with 10 bases lying between them. There are 16 residues in the CDR3. Germline lookup yields CDR1 SGDLS and CDR2 YYNGEE. CDR3 in DNA: TGTGCCAGCAGCGTAGCGGAGGGGGCCTCCTACAATGAGCAGTTCTTC. Protein product: CASSVAEGASYNEQFF.

The chain links TRBV5-1 to TRBJ1-4; D is possibly TRBD1 (5 bases). Trimming took off 1 base at V and 13 bases at J, with 11 bases between the two ends. Germline CDR1 and CDR2: SGHRS and YFSETQ. CDR3 length equals 12 residues. The CDR3 here is CASSLPGRGLFF. CDR3 nucleotide sequence: TGCGCCAGCAGCTTGCCGGGTAGGGGACTGTTTTTT.

This rearrangement joins TRBV11-3 to TRBJ1-1; tentative D call: TRBD1 (6 bases). The CDR3 loop spans 14 amino acids. V lost 5 bases and J lost 1, with 11 bases in between. CDR1 SGHNT and CDR2 YENEEA come from the germline V gene. The CDR3 sequence is CASSPKDRNTEAFF. DNA for the CDR3: TGTGCCAGCAGCCCGAAGGACAGGAACACTGAAGCTTTCTTT.